Only a few counts were recorded for the clone carrying this TCR beta chain. Its cognate antigen is unknown. The V gene's germline CDR1 is SGHDT and CDR2 YYEEEE. CDR3 length: 13 amino acids. Germline trimming cut 3 bases from V and 9 bases from J; bases unmatched to any gene: 8. Assay used: immunoSEQ multiplex PCR; TCRdb lists only in-frame clones, some missing. The sample has about 6,000 clones; roughly 34% are singletons. This specimen belongs to a study of STAT3 mutations in large granular lymphocyte leukemia. Findings and limits, study-wide: Every T-LGLL patient had at least one immunodominant TCRbeta clonotype. Some patients had dominant TCR clones larger than their STAT3 mutant burden. A small but highly pathogenic clone may have been missed. No sample exists from the first appearance of each clone.

Material for sequencing was peripheral blood mononuclear cells. The genes are TRBV5-6 and TRBJ1-1; TRBD1 aligns across 7 bases. This clonotype was sampled from a woman aged 40 to 50 with T-cell large granular lymphocyte leukemia. Some clones in this sample may be carry-over from other donors' samples. CDR3 residues: CASSYGTAGKAFF. The CDR3 DNA reads TGTGCCAGCAGCTACGGGACAGCCGGGAAAGCTTTCTTT.